The 15 T cell receptor beta chains below come from one sample, sequenced in a study of identifying expanded T cells in peripheral blood. Assay used: immunoSEQ multiplex PCR; TCRdb lists only in-frame clones, some missing. The top ten clones hold 4% of a sample with tens of thousands of clones, around 89% of them seen once. Sequenced sample: blood. Receptors originate from a person aged 18 to 75 in good health.

The rearrangement joins TRBV12-5 to TRBJ1-2; unclear D gene. Trimming took off 7 bases at V and 2 bases at J, with 8 bases between the two ends. The germline V gene has CDR1 LGHNT and CDR2 FRNRAP. CDR3 length equals 12 residues. CDR3 loop: CASAMGNYGYTF. DNA of the CDR3: TGTGCTAGTGCCATGGGAAACTATGGCTACACCTTC.

V is TRBV29-1 and J is TRBJ2-6; D not resolved. The CDR3 has 11 amino acids. The V end was cut by 4 bases, the J end by 4 bases, with 2 bases between. Germline-derived CDR1 and CDR2 are SQVTM and ANQGSEA. The CDR3 reads CSVAGANVLTF. The DNA for the CDR3 is TGCAGCGTTGCGGGGGCCAACGTCCTGACTTTC.

This rearrangement joins TRBV7-3 to TRBJ2-3; 7 bases are shared with TRBD2. The CDR3 contains 15 residues. Germline CDR1 reads SGHTA; CDR2 reads FQGTGA. V shed 6 bases and J 5 bases; nucleotides not matched to a gene: 11. The CDR3 DNA is TGTGCCAGCAGTTCTGGAGGGAGGGGATTAGATACGCAGTATTTT. Translating gives CASSSGGRGLDTQYF.

The chain combines TRBV7-9 with TRBJ2-7; D is unclear. The CDR3 consists of 12 residues. From germline, CDR1 is SEHNR and CDR2 FQNEAQ (reference sequence). Trimming took 5 bases from V and 3 from J, leaving 8 bases between them. Here the CDR3 DNA reads TGTGCCAGCAGCGTCGCCGACTACGAGCAGTACTTC. Translating gives CASSVADYEQYF.

This sequence joins TRBV5-6 and TRBJ2-3, with TRBD2 identical over 8 bases. The germline V gene has CDR1 SGHDT and CDR2 YYEEEE. The CDR3 extends over 15 amino acids. V lost 2 bases, J lost 1 base, and 3 bases stayed unmatched. The DNA of the CDR3 is TGTGCCAGCAGCTTTTTAGCGGGGCGCACAGATACGCAGTATTTT. Translation gives CASSFLAGRTDTQYF.

J is TRBJ1-3 and V is TRBV7-2, with no clear D. The germline CDR1 and CDR2 sequences are SGHTA and FQGNSA. Trimming took off 0 bases at V and 4 bases at J, with 13 bases between the two ends. This CDR3 comprises 16 residues. CDR3 sequence reads: CASSLASPTVGNTIYF. CDR3 nucleotides: TGTGCCAGCAGCTTAGCGTCACCAACTGTCGGAAACACCATATATTTT.

The J gene is TRBJ1-4, the V gene TRBV19; D unresolved. The germline CDR1 and CDR2 sequences are LNHDA and SQIVND (reference sequence). The CDR3 runs to 15 residues. V dropped 1 base and J dropped 0 bases, with 6 bases sitting between them. The CDR3 DNA reads TGTGCCAGTAGTATAGGAGGGACAACTAATGAAAAACTGTTTTTT. This gives the protein CASSIGGTTNEKLFF. The full variable domain, rest sourced from reference TRBV19 and TRBJ1-4, is DGGITQSPKYLFRKEGQNVTLSCEQNLNHDAMYWYRQDPGQGLRLIYYSQIVNDFQKGDIAEGYSVSREKKESFPLTVTSAQKNPTAFYLCASSIGGTTNEKLFFGSGTQLSVL.

The sample holds one count of this clone. V usage is TRBV10-1 and J usage is TRBJ1-1; TRBD1 is a possible D gene (5 bases). CDR3 length: 16 amino acids. V lost 8 bases and J 0 bases, leaving 19 bases between the germline ends. The germline V gene encodes CDR1 WNHNN and CDR2 SYGVQD (reference sequence). CDR3 sequence (DNA): TGCGCCAGCCAAGGGGTCGGGATCTACATGAACACTGAAGCTTTCTTT. Protein sequence: CASQGVGIYMNTEAFF.

This clone is a singleton in its sample. The rearrangement links TRBV10-3 to TRBJ1-2, with 8 bases lining up with TRBD1. The CDR3 spans 16 residues. The junction had 10 bases not matched to a gene; V was cut back by 4 bases and J by 3 bases. CDR1 and CDR2 (germline): ENHRY, SYGVKD. This chain's CDR3 is CAISGVTGTGDYGYTF. CDR3 nucleotides: TGTGCCATCAGTGGTGTCACCGGGACAGGCGACTATGGCTACACCTTC.

The CDR3: CAWSDRGDTQYF. CDR3 bases: TGTGCCTGGAGTGATAGGGGAGATACGCAGTATTTT. V and J are TRBV30 and TRBJ2-3; maybe TRBD1 (5 bases). CDR1 GTSNPN and CDR2 SVGIG come from the germline V gene (reference sequence). Trimming stripped 1 base from V and 5 bases from J, with 7 bases between. The CDR3 consists of 12 residues.

This chain joins TRBV6-5 and TRBJ1-2; D may be TRBD1 (5 bases). This CDR3 has 14 amino acids. Trimming removed 5 bases at V and 8 bases at J, with 18 bases between. Per the germline V gene, CDR1 is MNHEY and CDR2 is SVGAGI. The CDR3 DNA reads as TGTGCCAGCAGTCGCGGTGGGGCCTCGCCCGGCTACACCTTC. It specifies CASSRGGASPGYTF.

The chain is built from TRBV2 and TRBJ2-3; possible D gene TRBD1, 6 bases. Trimming pared 8 bases from V and 1 base from J, leaving 10 bases between. The CDR3 sequence is 13 residues long. The germline V gene has CDR1 SNHLY and CDR2 FYNNEI. CDR3 nucleotide sequence: TGTGCCAGCGGCCGGACAGGCACAGATACGCAGTATTTT. This encodes CASGRTGTDTQYF.

V gene TRBV19 combines with J gene TRBJ1-1; unclear D gene. The CDR3 spans 14 residues. V was trimmed by 4 bases and J by 3 bases, leaving 12 bases between them. Germline V CDR1 and CDR2: LNHDA, SQIVND (reference sequence). The CDR3 DNA reads TGTGCCAGTAGTAGAAAGTACGGGGACACTGAAGCTTTCTTT. Translated, it gives CASSRKYGDTEAFF. The complete variable domain, with remaining parts taken from reference TRBV19 and TRBJ1-1, reads DGGITQSPKYLFRKEGQNVTLSCEQNLNHDAMYWYRQDPGQGLRLIYYSQIVNDFQKGDIAEGYSVSREKKESFPLTVTSAQKNPTAFYLCASSRKYGDTEAFFGQGTRLTVV.

This clone is termed medium-sized. This rearrangement joins TRBV6-1 to TRBJ2-3; 10 bases map to TRBD2. CDR3 size: 15 residues. Germline lookup yields CDR1 MNHNS and CDR2 SASEGT. V trimming: 2 bases; J trimming: 4 bases; junction bases outside the gene matches: 3. CDR3 DNA sequence: TGTGCCAGCAGTGAATCTAGCGGGAGTTCAGATACGCAGTATTTT. It translates to CASSESSGSSDTQYF.

V gene TRBV2 combines with J gene TRBJ2-1; TRBD2 is a possible D gene (6 bases). This CDR3 contains 16 residues. The V end lost 6 bases, the J end lost 8 bases, and 23 bases lay between the germline ends. Per the germline V gene, CDR1 is SNHLY and CDR2 is FYNNEI. This CDR3 is CASRGDGTPGLHEQFF. The CDR3 DNA follows: TGTGCCAGCAGGGGGGATGGGACTCCTGGGTTACATGAGCAGTTCTTC.